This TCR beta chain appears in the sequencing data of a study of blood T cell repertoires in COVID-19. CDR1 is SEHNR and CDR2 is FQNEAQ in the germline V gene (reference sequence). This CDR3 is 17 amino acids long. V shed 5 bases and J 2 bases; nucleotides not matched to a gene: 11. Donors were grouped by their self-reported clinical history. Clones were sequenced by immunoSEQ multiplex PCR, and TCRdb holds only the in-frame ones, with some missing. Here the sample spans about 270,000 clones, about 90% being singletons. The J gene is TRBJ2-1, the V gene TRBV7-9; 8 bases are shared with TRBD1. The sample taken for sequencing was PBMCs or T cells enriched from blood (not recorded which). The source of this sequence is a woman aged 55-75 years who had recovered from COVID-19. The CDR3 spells CASSIDRGLSPYNEQFF. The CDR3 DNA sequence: TGTGCCAGCAGCATAGACAGGGGCCTTTCTCCCTACAATGAGCAGTTCTTC.